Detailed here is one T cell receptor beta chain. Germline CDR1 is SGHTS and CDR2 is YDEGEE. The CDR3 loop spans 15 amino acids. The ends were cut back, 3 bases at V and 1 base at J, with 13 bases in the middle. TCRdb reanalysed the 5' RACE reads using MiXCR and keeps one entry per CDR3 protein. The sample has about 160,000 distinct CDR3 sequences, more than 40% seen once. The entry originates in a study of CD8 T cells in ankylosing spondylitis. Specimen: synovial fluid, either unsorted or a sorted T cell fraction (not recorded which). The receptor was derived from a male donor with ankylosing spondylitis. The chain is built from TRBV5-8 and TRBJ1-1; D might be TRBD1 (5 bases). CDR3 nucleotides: TGTGCCAGCAGCTCCCCCGGGACGGAGAACACTGAAGCTTTCTTT. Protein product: CASSSPGTENTEAFF.